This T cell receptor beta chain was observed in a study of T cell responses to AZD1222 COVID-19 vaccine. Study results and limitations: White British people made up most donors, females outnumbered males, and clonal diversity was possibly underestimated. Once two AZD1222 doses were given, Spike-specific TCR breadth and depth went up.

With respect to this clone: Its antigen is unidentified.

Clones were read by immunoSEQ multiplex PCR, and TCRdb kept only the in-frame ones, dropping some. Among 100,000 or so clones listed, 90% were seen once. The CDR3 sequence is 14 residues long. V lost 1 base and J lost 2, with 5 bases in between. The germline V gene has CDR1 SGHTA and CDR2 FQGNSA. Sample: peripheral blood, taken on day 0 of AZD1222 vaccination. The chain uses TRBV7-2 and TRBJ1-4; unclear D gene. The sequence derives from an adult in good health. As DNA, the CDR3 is TGTGCCAGCAGCTTAGTCCAGACTAATGAAAAACTGTTTTTT. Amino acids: CASSLVQTNEKLFF.